The text below deals with one T cell receptor beta chain. Its specificity is not known. The data stem from a study of identical twins. Findings and caveats of the study: Partly confounded zero-insertion analyses could result from invariant MAIT and iNKT cells. Twin pairs' shared out-of-frame alpha sequences were enriched in low generation probability.

TCRdb re-derived calls from the 5' RACE reads in MiXCR, one entry per CDR3 protein. The table records 300,000 to 400,000 distinct CDR3 sequences, around an eighth of them present only once. This CDR3 region has 14 residues. CDR1 is MNHEY and CDR2 is SVGEGT in the germline V gene. The junction had 4 bases not matched to a gene; V was cut back by 8 bases and J by 1 base. This same sample was also part of a study on yellow fever vaccine responses in identical twins.

Sequenced: CD8+ T cells sorted from blood. The chain links TRBV6-2 or TRBV6-3 to TRBJ2-3; 9 bases align to TRBD2. The origin of this receptor is a woman aged 18-29 years in good health. The DNA for the CDR3 is TGTGCCAGCCGGGCTAGCGGGGGCACAGATACGCAGTATTTT. Translating it yields CASRASGGTDTQYF.